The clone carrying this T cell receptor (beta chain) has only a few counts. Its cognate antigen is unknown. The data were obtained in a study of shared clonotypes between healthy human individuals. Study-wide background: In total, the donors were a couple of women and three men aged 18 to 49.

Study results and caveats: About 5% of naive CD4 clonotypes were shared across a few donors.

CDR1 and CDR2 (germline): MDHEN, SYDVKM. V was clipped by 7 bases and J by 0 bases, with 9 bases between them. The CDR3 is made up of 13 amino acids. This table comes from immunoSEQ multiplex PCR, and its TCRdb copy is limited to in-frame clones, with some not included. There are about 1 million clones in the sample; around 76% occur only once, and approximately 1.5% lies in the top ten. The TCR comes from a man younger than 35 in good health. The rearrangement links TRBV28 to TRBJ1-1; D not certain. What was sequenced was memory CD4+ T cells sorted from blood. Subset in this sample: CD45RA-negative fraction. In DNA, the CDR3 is TGTGCCAGCACCTCCCATATGAACACTGAAGCTTTCTTT. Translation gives CASTSHMNTEAFF.